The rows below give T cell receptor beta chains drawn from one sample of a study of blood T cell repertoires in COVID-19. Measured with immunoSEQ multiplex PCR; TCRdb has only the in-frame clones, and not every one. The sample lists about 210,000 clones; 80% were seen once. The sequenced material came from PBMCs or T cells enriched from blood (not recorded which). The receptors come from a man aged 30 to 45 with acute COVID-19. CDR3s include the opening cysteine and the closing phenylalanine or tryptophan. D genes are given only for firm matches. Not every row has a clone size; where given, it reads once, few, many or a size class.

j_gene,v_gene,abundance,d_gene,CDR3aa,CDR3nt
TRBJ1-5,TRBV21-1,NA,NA,CASSNWEAGGQPQHF,TGTGCCAGCAGCAATTGGGAGGCTGGGGGTCAGCCCCAGCATTTT
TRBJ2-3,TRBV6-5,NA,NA,CASSYALDTDTQYF,TGTGCCAGCAGTTACGCGCTAGACACAGATACGCAGTATTTT
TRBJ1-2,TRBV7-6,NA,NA,CASTQTPEIGSGYTF,TGTGCCAGCACCCAAACTCCGGAGATTGGATCGGGCTACACCTTC
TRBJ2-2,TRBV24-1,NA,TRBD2,CATSVAGAGTGELFF,TGTGCCACCAGTGTAGCGGGGGCCGGAACCGGGGAGCTGTTTTTT
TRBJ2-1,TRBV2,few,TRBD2,CASLTSRNEQFF,TGTGCCAGTTTGACTAGCAGAAATGAGCAGTTCTTC
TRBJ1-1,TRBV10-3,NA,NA,CAISDPAGLNTEAFF,TGTGCCATCAGTGATCCCGCAGGGCTAAACACTGAAGCTTTCTTT
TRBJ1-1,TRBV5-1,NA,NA,CASSLSGMNTEAFF,TGCGCCAGCAGCTTGTCCGGGATGAACACTGAAGCTTTCTTT
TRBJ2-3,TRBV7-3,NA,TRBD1,CASSPEPQGVGTDTQYF,TGTGCCAGCAGCCCGGAGCCTCAGGGGGTTGGCACAGATACGCAGTATTTT
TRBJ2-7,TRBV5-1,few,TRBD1,CASSTGQGTYEQYF,TGCGCCAGCAGCACGGGACAGGGGACCTACGAGCAGTACTTC
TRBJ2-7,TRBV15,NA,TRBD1,CATSRAGQGSYEQYF,TGTGCCACCAGCAGGGCGGGACAGGGGTCCTACGAGCAGTACTTC
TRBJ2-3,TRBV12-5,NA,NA,CASARGGQSTDTQYF,TGTGCTAGTGCCCGAGGTGGACAGAGCACAGATACGCAGTATTTT
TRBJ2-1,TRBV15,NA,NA,CATSRDLGGDNEQFF,TGTGCCACCAGCAGAGATTTAGGCGGTGACAATGAGCAGTTCTTC
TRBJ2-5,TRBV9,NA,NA,CASSPAGPIETQYF,TGTGCCAGCAGCCCGGCAGGGCCGATAGAGACCCAGTACTTC
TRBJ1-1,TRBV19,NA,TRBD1,CASSIHRGRNTEAFF,TGTGCCAGTAGTATCCACAGGGGCAGGAACACTGAAGCTTTCTTT
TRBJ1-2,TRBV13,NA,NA,CASSQITPAIQGGYTF,TGTGCCAGCAGCCAAATCACCCCGGCCATACAGGGTGGCTACACCTTC
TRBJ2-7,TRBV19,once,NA,CASTSSSYEQYF,TGTGCCAGTACCTCCAGCTCCTACGAGCAGTACTTC
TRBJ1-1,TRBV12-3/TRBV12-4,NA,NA,CASRRGSNPEAFF,TGTGCCAGCAGGCGGGGGTCAAATCCTGAAGCTTTCTTT
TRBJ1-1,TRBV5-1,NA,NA,CASSPGTTGNTEAFF,TGCGCCAGCAGCCCAGGGACTACAGGTAACACTGAAGCTTTCTTT
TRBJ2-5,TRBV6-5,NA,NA,CASRGTGQETQYF,TGTGCCAGCAGGGGAACAGGGCAAGAGACCCAGTACTTC